Listed here is a single TCR beta chain. Its specificity is not known. With 60 Vbeta and 13 Jbeta primers, the PCR was carried out. Clones were read by immunoSEQ multiplex PCR, and TCRdb kept only the in-frame ones, dropping some. This table has 74,000 or so clones, more than 60% appearing once. The data are from a study of cytomegalovirus exposure and HLA in healthy donors. Regarding the study as a whole: It is likely that the observed cluster of highly shared sequence variants was a sequencing artifact. Later, an analysis found that common viral pathogens appeared to be linked with several of the most significant clusters. A later analysis reportedly identified an Asian-associated ancestry cluster as carrying fewer N-insertions than the roughly 700-donor mean.

V dropped 6 bases and J dropped 1 base, with 15 bases sitting between them. Germline V CDR1 and CDR2: SNHLY, FYNNEI. The CDR3 length is 15 residues. The donors gave bone marrow, and they were healthy. The chain combines TRBV2 with TRBJ1-1; D not certain. The clonotype was recovered from a man aged 50 or older in good health and CMV-seropositive. The sequenced sample was PBMCs. The CDR3, as DNA: TGTGCCAGCAGAGCACTTGCCGGGTCGAACACTGAAGCTTTCTTT. This encodes CASRALAGSNTEAFF. The full variable domain, in which reference TRBV2 and TRBJ1-1 provide the parts outside the CDR3, is EPEVTQTPSHQVTQMGQEVILRCVPISNHLYFYWYRQILGQKVEFLVSFYNNEISEKSEIFDDQFSVERPDGSNFTLKIRSTKLEDSAMYFCASRALAGSNTEAFFGQGTRLTVV.